The 13 T cell receptor beta chains presented below share a single source sample, sequenced in a study of OX40 agonist ivuxolimab in advanced cancers. Using immunoSEQ multiplex PCR, the repertoire was profiled, and TCRdb retains in-frame clones only, with some absent. The profile covers 150,000 to 180,000 clones, with approximately 94% appearing a single time and approximately 0.32% taken by the ten largest. The sample consisted of CD4+ or CD8+ T cells sorted from blood, taken in a trial of the OX40 agonist ivuxolimab. The receptor set was obtained from an adult with an advanced solid tumor such as melanoma, head and neck, liver or kidney cancer.

This chain connects TRBV25-1 to TRBJ1-3; possible D gene TRBD1, 5 bases. The germline V gene encodes CDR1 MGHDK and CDR2 SYGVNS. The CDR3 contains 16 residues. Trimming pared 3 bases from V and 4 bases from J, leaving 16 bases between. The CDR3 nucleotides read TGTGCCAGCAGTGAGGGTGGCAGGGTTGGAGGAAACACCATATATTTT. Its protein product is CASSEGGRVGGNTIYF.

The gene calls are TRBV6-5 and TRBJ2-1, with D possibly TRBD2 on 6 matching bases. Trimming shortened V by 8 bases and J by 8 bases, and 19 bases separated the two germline ends. The length of the CDR3 is 14 residues. The germline CDR1 and CDR2 sequences are MNHEY and SVGAGI. The CDR3 nucleotides read TGTGCCAGCTCCCCGGGACTCTTGGTCCATGAGCAGTTCTTC. Amino acid sequence: CASSPGLLVHEQFF.

This clone has a single count. This chain uses TRBV7-6 with TRBJ1-1; D ambiguous. Germline V CDR1 and CDR2: SGHVS, FNYEAQ. This CDR3 is 14 amino acids long. The V end lost 1 base, the J end lost 1 base, and 7 bases lay between the germline ends. The DNA for the CDR3 is TGTGCCAGCAGCTTAGGTCCCCCGAACACTGAAGCTTTCTTT. Protein product: CASSLGPPNTEAFF.

This chain links TRBV16 with TRBJ1-5; maybe TRBD1 (5 bases). Germline-derived CDR1 and CDR2 are KGHSY and FQNENV. The CDR3 runs to 15 residues. V was clipped by 4 bases and J by 7 bases, with 17 bases between them. CDR3 bases: TGTGCCAGCAGCCCCCCCCTGGGGGTACGGCAGCCCCAGCATTTT. The encoded protein is CASSPPLGVRQPQHF. The entire variable domain, with the rest obtained from reference TRBV16 and TRBJ1-5, is as follows: GEEVAQTPKHLVRGEGQKAKLYCAPIKGHSYVFWYQQVLKNEFKFLISFQNENVFDETGMPKERFSAKCLPNSPCSLEIQATKLEDSAVYFCASSPPLGVRQPQHFGDGTRLSIL.

The CDR3 is CASSSQGARVNTEAFF. The CDR3 region has the DNA TGCGCCAGCAGCTCCCAGGGGGCGAGGGTGAACACTGAAGCTTTCTTT. The rearrangement links TRBV5-1 to TRBJ1-1; 8 nucleotides match TRBD1. This CDR3 contains 16 residues. The V gene's germline CDR1 is SGHRS and CDR2 YFSETQ. The trim removed 3 bases at V and 0 bases at J, leaving 7 bases unmatched.

The chain is built from TRBV7-9 and TRBJ2-7, with TRBD1 identical over 8 bases. The CDR3 totals 14 residues. V trimming: 2 bases; J trimming: 4 bases; junction bases outside the gene matches: 4. Germline V CDR1 and CDR2: SEHNR, FQNEAQ (reference sequence). The CDR3 is CASSLPGGVYEQYF. The DNA of the CDR3 is TGTGCCAGCAGCTTACCAGGGGGCGTGTACGAGCAGTACTTC.

This sequence joins TRBV9 and TRBJ2-1, with D unresolved. Trimming took 3 bases from V and 9 from J, leaving 7 bases between them. Looked up from germline, CDR1 is SGDLS and CDR2 is YYNGEE. The CDR3 consists of 11 residues. The CDR3 DNA is TGTGCCAGCAGCGAAAGAGGTGAGCAGTTCTTC. Translation gives CASSERGEQFF. Combining the CDR3 with reference TRBV9 and TRBJ2-1 gives the whole variable domain DSGVTQTPKHLITATGQRVTLRCSPRSGDLSVYWYQQSLDQGLQFLIQYYNGEERAKGNILERFSAQQFPDLHSELNLSSLELGDSALYFCASSERGEQFFGPGTRLTVL.

This clone was seen only a few times. The chain is built from TRBV21-1 and TRBJ1-5. TRBV21-1 counts as a pseudogene. The CDR3 extends over 12 amino acids. Here the CDR3 reads CASSEGYQPQHF. Written as DNA, the CDR3 is TGTGCCAGCAGCGAGGGATACCAGCCCCAGCATTTT.

The chain couples TRBV28 to TRBJ2-5; D unresolved. CDR1 is MDHEN, CDR2 SYDVKM, per germline. The CDR3 length is 15 residues. With 0 bases removed from V and 1 base from J, the gap between germline ends came to 9 bases. CDR3 nucleotides: TGTGCCAGCAGTTTATGGCGAGGCTCCCAAGAGACCCAGTACTTC. Its translation is CASSLWRGSQETQYF.

V is TRBV7-2 and J is TRBJ1-1; D is unresolved. The germline V gene has CDR1 SGHTA and CDR2 FQGNSA. V lost 8 bases to trimming and J lost 0 bases, with 10 bases between them. The CDR3 length is 13 residues. The CDR3 spells CASRRGMNTEAFF. Here the CDR3 DNA reads TGTGCCAGCCGCCGAGGAATGAACACTGAAGCTTTCTTT.

A note on this clone: This sample includes further DNA sequences coding for the same CDR3. This sequence joins TRBV10-3 and TRBJ2-2; 8 positions match TRBD2. The CDR3 is 13 amino acids. The germline gives CDR1 ENHRY, CDR2 SYGVKD. V dropped 6 bases and J dropped 5; count of bases not matched to a gene: 2. CDR3 DNA: TGTGCCATCAGGTCGGGGGGGACCGGGGAGCTGTTTTTT. The encoded protein is CAIRSGGTGELFF.

The V gene is TRBV11-3, the J gene TRBJ2-2; no reliable D call. Germline CDR1 reads SGHNT; CDR2 reads YENEEA. V was shortened by 0 bases and J by 8 bases, with 4 bases between the two germline ends. The CDR3 spans 12 residues. This chain's CDR3 is CASSLDSGELFF. CDR3 nucleotide sequence: TGTGCCAGCAGCTTAGATTCGGGGGAGCTGTTTTTT.

The chain uses TRBV4-3 and TRBJ2-6; possible D gene TRBD1, 5 bases. The germline CDR1 and CDR2 sequences are LGHNA and YSLEER. Trimming stripped 0 bases from V and 2 bases from J, with 8 bases between. The CDR3 consists of 16 residues. The CDR3 coding sequence is TGCGCCAGCAGCCAAGAAGGGGCTGCTGGGGCCAACGTCCTGACTTTC. Translating gives CASSQEGAAGANVLTF.